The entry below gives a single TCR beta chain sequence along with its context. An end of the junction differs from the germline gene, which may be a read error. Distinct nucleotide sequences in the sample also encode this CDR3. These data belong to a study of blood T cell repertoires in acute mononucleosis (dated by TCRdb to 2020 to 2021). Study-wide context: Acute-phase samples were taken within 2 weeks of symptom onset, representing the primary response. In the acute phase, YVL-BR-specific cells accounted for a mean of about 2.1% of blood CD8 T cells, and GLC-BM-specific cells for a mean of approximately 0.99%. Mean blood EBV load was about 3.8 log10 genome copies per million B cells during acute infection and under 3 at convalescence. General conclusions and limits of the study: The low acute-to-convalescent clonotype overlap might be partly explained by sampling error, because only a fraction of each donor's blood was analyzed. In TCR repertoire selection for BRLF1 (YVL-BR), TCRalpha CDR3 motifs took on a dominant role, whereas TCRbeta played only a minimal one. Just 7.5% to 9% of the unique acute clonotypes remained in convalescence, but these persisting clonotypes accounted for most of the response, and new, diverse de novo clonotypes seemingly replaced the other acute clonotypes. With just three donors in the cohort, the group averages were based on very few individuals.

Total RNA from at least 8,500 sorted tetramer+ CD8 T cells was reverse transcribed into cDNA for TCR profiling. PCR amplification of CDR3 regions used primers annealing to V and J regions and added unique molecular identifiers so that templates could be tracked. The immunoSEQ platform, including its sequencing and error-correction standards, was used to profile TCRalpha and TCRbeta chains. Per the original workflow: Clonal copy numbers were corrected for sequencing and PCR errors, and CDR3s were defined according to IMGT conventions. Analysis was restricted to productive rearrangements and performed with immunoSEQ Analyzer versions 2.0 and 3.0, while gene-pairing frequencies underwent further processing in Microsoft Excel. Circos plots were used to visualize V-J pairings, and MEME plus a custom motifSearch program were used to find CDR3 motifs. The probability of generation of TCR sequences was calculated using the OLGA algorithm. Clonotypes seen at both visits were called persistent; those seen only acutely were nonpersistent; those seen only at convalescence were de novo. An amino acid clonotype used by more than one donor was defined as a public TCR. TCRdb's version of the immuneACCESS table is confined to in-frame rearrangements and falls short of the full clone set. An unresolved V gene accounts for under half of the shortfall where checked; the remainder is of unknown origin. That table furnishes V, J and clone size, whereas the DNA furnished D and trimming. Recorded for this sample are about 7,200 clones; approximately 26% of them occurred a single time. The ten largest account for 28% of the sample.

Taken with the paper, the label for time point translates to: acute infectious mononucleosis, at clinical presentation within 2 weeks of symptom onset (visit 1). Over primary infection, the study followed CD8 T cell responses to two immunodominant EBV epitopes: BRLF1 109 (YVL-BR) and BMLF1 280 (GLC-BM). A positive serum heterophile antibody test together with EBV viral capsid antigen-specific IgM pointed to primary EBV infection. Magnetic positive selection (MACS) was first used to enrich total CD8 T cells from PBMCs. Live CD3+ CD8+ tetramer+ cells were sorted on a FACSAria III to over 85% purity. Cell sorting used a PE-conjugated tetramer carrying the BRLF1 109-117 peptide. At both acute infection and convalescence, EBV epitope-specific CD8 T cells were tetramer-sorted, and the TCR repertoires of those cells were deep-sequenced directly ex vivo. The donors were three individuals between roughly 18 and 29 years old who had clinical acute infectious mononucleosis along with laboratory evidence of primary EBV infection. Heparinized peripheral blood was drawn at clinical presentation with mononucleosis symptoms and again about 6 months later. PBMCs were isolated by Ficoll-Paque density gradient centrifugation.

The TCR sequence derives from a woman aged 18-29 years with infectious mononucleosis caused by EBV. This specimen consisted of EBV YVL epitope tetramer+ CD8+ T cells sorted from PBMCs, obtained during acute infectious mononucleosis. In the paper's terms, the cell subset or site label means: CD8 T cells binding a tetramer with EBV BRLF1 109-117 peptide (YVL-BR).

The CDR3 in this case is CASSTYSGRATEQYF. The base sequence is TGTGCCAGCAGCACATATAGCGGGAGGGCCACCGAGCAGTACTTC. The chain is made from TRBV5-1 and TRBJ2-7, with TRBD2 identical over 11 junction bases. Per the germline V gene, SGHRS is the CDR1 and YFSETQ is the CDR2. There are 15 amino acids in the CDR3, from cysteine to phenylalanine inclusive. The retained sequence is limited to the CDR3, 45 bases, with the frame set at the first base.